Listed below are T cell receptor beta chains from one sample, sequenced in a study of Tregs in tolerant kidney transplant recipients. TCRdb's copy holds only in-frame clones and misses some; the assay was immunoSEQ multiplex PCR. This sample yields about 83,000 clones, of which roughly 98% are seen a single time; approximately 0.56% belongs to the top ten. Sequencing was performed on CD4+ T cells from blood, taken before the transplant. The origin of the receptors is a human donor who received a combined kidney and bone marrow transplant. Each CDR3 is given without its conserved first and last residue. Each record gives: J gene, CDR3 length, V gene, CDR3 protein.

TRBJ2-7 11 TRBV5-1 ASSSGQSYEQY
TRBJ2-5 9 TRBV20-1 SSLRAETQY
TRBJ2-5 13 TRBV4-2 ASSHFSGGGETQY
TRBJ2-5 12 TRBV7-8 ASPPEGKQETQY
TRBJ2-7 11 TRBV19 ARGGAVSYEQY
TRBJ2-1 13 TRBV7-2 ASSRQGRGYNEQF
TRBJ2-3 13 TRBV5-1 ASSLRPLSTDTQY
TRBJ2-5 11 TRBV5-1 ASKYGAQETQY
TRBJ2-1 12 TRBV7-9 ASSFASGYNEQF
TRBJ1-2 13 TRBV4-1 ASSQDRGVSNGYT